This T cell receptor (beta chain) was observed in a study of CD8 T cells in ankylosing spondylitis. General study points: Disease-linked clones had a CD8+ phenotype and relatively low frequency in peripheral blood. Prior literature has documented some motif variants in synovial fluid and blood from reactive arthritis. Disease-linked clones reportedly concentrated significantly in matched ankylosing spondylitis synovial fluid.

This clonotype has a count of ten or more. Its cognate antigen is unknown. Quantitative 5'-RACE with molecular barcodes generated TCR beta libraries. MiXCR, run by TCRdb on the 5' RACE reads, gives a single entry per CDR3 protein. The sample holds more than 150,000 distinct CDR3 sequences, 15% to 20% seen once. V shed 3 bases and J shed 6 bases, with 6 bases lying between them. This CDR3 spans 11 amino acids. The TCR was taken from a male donor aged 5 to 29 with ankylosing spondylitis or in good health (not recorded which). Sequenced: blood, either unsorted or a sorted T cell fraction (not recorded which). The V gene is TRBV12-3 or TRBV12-4, the J gene TRBJ2-7; D unresolved. The CDR3 nucleotides read TGTGCCAGCAGTTTGGTCGGCGAGCAGTACTTC. This codes for CASSLVGEQYF.